Presented here are 18 T cell receptor beta chains from one specimen sequenced in a study of blood T cell repertoires in COVID-19. Method: immunoSEQ multiplex PCR; TCRdb's copy keeps in-frame clones and lacks some. The sample shows approximately 240,000 clones, 70% to 90% of them seen only once. Sequenced sample: peripheral blood. The source of these receptors is a woman between 55 and 75 years old with active or convalescent COVID-19.

The chain combines TRBV28 with TRBJ1-5; no definite D call. Trimming cost V 5 bases and J 1 base, with 6 bases left between them. The CDR3 contains 13 residues. The germline gives CDR1 MDHEN, CDR2 SYDVKM. The CDR3, as DNA: TGTGCCAGCAGTCTAGACAGCAATCAGCCCCAGCATTTT. It codes for CASSLDSNQPQHF.

The J gene is TRBJ1-1, the V gene TRBV5-1, with D unresolved. There are 13 residues in the CDR3. CDR1 SGHRS and CDR2 YFSETQ come from the germline V gene. V dropped 4 bases and J dropped 10 bases, with 17 bases sitting between them. CDR3 region: CASSQDGLLGAFF. In nucleotides, the CDR3 is TGCGCCAGCAGCCAGGACGGCCTACTAGGAGCTTTCTTT.

This chain joins TRBV28 and TRBJ1-1; TRBD1 might be the D (5 bases). Trimming took off 10 bases at V and 11 bases at J, with 17 bases between the two ends. CDR3 length: 11 amino acids. CDR1 is MDHEN and CDR2 is SYDVKM in the germline V gene. The CDR3 reads CATHRGTTAFF. In DNA form, the CDR3 reads TGTGCCACCCACCGGGGGACCACGGCTTTCTTT.

V is TRBV4-1 and J is TRBJ2-3; D gene uncertain. In germline, CDR1 is MGHRA, CDR2 YSYEKL. The CDR3 runs 13 residues. Between the trimmed V and J ends, which lost 1 base and 3 bases, there was a span of 5 bases. The CDR3 bases are TGCGCCAGCAGCCAAGTTAGAACAGATACGCAGTATTTT. It encodes CASSQVRTDTQYF.

This chain connects TRBV7-9 to TRBJ2-7; D gene unclear. Per the germline V gene, CDR1 is SEHNR and CDR2 is FQNEAQ (reference sequence). The V end was cut by 5 bases, the J end by 1 base, with 18 bases between. This CDR3 comprises 16 residues. In DNA form, the CDR3 reads TGTGCCAGCAGCGATACGACTCGAGAGCCTTCCTACGAGCAGTACGTC. This codes for CASSDTTREPSYEQYV.

The chain joins TRBV27 to TRBJ2-3; 12 bases are a match to TRBD2. This CDR3 has 16 amino acids. V lost 5 bases, J lost 3 bases, and 6 bases stayed unmatched. Germline loops: CDR1 MNHEY, CDR2 SMNVEV (reference sequence). CDR3 DNA: TGTGCCAGCAGTCCTTGGACTAGCGGGAATACAGATACGCAGTATTTT. Protein: CASSPWTSGNTDTQYF.

The chain employs TRBV3-1 (or the pseudogene TRBV3-2) and TRBJ2-3; the D gene is possibly TRBD1 (6 bases). CDR3 length: 16 residues. Germline lookup yields CDR1 LGHDT and CDR2 YNNKEL (reference sequence). V dropped 1 base and J dropped 0 bases, with 11 bases sitting between them. The CDR3 region is CASSQATGASTDTQYF. The CDR3 region has the DNA TGTGCCAGCAGCCAAGCGACAGGAGCTAGCACAGATACGCAGTATTTT.

The chain uses TRBV7-9 and TRBJ2-1; weak D call: TRBD2 (6 bases). Germline loops: CDR1 SEHNR, CDR2 FQNEAQ (reference sequence). Trimming stripped 6 bases from V and 7 bases from J, with 13 bases between. This CDR3 has 13 amino acids. Here the CDR3 reads CASRGPAGNEQFF. CDR3 DNA sequence: TGTGCCAGCAGGGGACCTGCGGGGAATGAGCAGTTCTTC.

The V and J genes are TRBV28 and TRBJ2-1, with 7 nucleotides matching TRBD1. Trimming took 5 bases from V and 9 from J; bases not matched to a gene: 13. CDR3 length equals 15 residues. Germline assignment: CDR1 MDHEN and CDR2 SYDVKM. In DNA form, the CDR3 reads TGTGCCAGCAGTCCCTTGACAGGGAGAGGGCCTGAGCAGTTCTTC. Translated: CASSPLTGRGPEQFF.

The J gene is TRBJ2-3, the V gene TRBV19, with a possible D match to TRBD1 (6 bases). V shed 1 base and J shed 2 bases, with 10 bases lying between them. This CDR3 has 15 residues. In germline, CDR1 is LNHDA, CDR2 SQIVND (reference sequence). CDR3 residues: CASSIGDTLTDTQYF. The CDR3 DNA sequence: TGTGCCAGTAGTATAGGGGACACTCTCACAGATACGCAGTATTTT.

The genes are TRBV2 and TRBJ2-1; TRBD1 is a possible D gene (5 bases). This CDR3 is 14 amino acids long. The germline V gene has CDR1 SNHLY and CDR2 FYNNEI. The ends were cut back, 5 bases at V and 9 bases at J, with 17 bases in the middle. CDR3 nucleotide sequence: TGTGCCAGCAGTTGGGTGGCAGGGTCTAGTGAGCAGTTCTTC. This encodes CASSWVAGSSEQFF.

This chain joins TRBV3-1 (or the pseudogene TRBV3-2) and TRBJ1-1, with D possibly TRBD1 on 5 matching bases. Trimming stripped 3 bases from V and 0 bases from J, with 14 bases between. The length of the CDR3 is 16 residues. Germline V gene data show CDR1 as LGHDT and CDR2 as YNNKEL (reference sequence). CDR3 in DNA: TGTGCCAGCAGCCACTCCGGAGACAGAGTGAACACTGAAGCTTTCTTT. It encodes CASSHSGDRVNTEAFF.

In its sample, this clone was seen a few times. This chain joins TRBV6-5 and TRBJ1-6; TRBD1 is a possible D gene (6 bases). The CDR3 has 13 residues. Deletions cut 7 bases from V and 9 bases from J, with 13 bases between. Per germline, CDR1 MNHEY and CDR2 SVGAGI. This chain's CDR3 is CASMGAGVSPLHF. The CDR3 region has the DNA TGTGCCAGCATGGGGGCAGGAGTTTCACCCCTCCACTTT.

The chain has TRBV3-1 (or the pseudogene TRBV3-2) and TRBJ1-3; TRBD1 matches at 7 bases. The CDR3 totals 16 residues. The germline gives CDR1 LGHDT, CDR2 YNNKEL (reference sequence). The V and J ends lost 0 bases and 4 bases, in that order; junction bases with no gene match: 6. The CDR3 DNA reads TGTGCCAGCAGCCAAGATGGACAGGCCCCGGGAAACACCATATATTTT. This encodes CASSQDGQAPGNTIYF.

The chain is built from TRBV2 and TRBJ2-3; D is unresolved. CDR3 length equals 11 residues. CDR1 SNHLY and CDR2 FYNNEI come from the germline V gene. Trimming left V 5 bases short and J 4 bases short, with 4 bases between. The CDR3 region has the DNA TGTGCCAGCAGTCAGTCAGATACGCAGTATTTT. Translation gives CASSQSDTQYF.

The gene calls are TRBV4-2 and TRBJ2-1, with 8 bases lining up with TRBD2. The CDR3 has 17 amino acids. Germline lookup yields CDR1 LGHNA and CDR2 YNFKEQ. J was trimmed by 2 bases and V by 0 bases; bases with no gene match: 6. The CDR3 protein is CASSQEDLSGAYNEQFF. CDR3 nucleotide sequence: TGTGCCAGCAGCCAAGAAGACCTTAGCGGGGCCTACAATGAGCAGTTCTTC.

This clone occurred a few times. V is TRBV19 and J is TRBJ1-5; D unresolved. This CDR3 has 12 residues. Looked up from germline, CDR1 is LNHDA and CDR2 is SQIVND (reference sequence). The germline V and J ends were trimmed by 5 bases and 2 bases, with 4 bases remaining between them. CDR3 sequence: CASSEGNQPQHF. The CDR3 DNA reads as TGTGCCAGTAGTGAGGGCAATCAGCCCCAGCATTTT.

V is TRBV18 and J is TRBJ2-3, with TRBD2 matching 10 bases. Trimming at V came to 5 bases and at J to 2 bases, leaving 4 bases not matched to a gene. The CDR3 has 15 residues. Germline values: CDR1 KGHSH, CDR2 LQKENI. In DNA form, the CDR3 reads TGTGCCAGCTCAGTCACTAGCGGGGCCACAGATACGCAGTATTTT. Amino acid sequence: CASSVTSGATDTQYF. The full variable domain, completed using reference TRBV18 and TRBJ2-3, is NAGVMQNPRHLVRRRGQEARLRCSPMKGHSHVYWYRQLPEEGLKFMVYLQKENIIDESGMPKERFSAEFPKEGPSILRIQQVVRGDSAAYFCASSVTSGATDTQYFGPGTRLTVL.